This T cell receptor (beta chain) was profiled in a study of cytomegalovirus exposure and HLA in healthy donors. Primers: 60 Vbeta forward and 13 Jbeta reverse. Only in-frame clones appear in the TCRdb table, and some are missing; sequencing was by immunoSEQ multiplex PCR. The sample includes about 240,000 clones, about 88% of them seen just once. The CDR3 loop spans 16 amino acids. Germline CDR1 reads MNHEY; CDR2 reads SVGAGI. Trimming removed 4 bases from V and 0 bases from J; junction bases left unmatched: 6. This chain links TRBV6-5 with TRBJ2-1; the match to TRBD2 covers 7 bases. This clonotype was sampled from a girl aged 2 to 9 in good health and CMV-seronegative. The specimen was PBMCs. In DNA form, the CDR3 reads TGTGCCAGCAGTTCTTCAGGCGGGAGCTCCTACAATGAGCAGTTCTTC. This gives the protein CASSSSGGSSYNEQFF.